This section outlines one T cell receptor beta chain sequence together with its context. Its target is not known. The data belong to a study of blood T cells in healthy people across ages. General observations from the study: TCR beta diversity tracked closely with naive T cell percentage.

Sample-barcoded 5' priming and a J-beta primer mix drove a second PCR of about 6 to 11 cycles. TCRdb redid the calling of the 5' RACE reads with MiXCR, one entry per CDR3 protein. In the table there are 1.8 million or so distinct CDR3 sequences, around 42% of which are singletons. CDR1 and CDR2 (germline): MNHEY, SVGAGI. V lost 0 bases, J lost 1 base, and 16 bases lay in between. The CDR3 covers 18 residues. The receptor was derived from a human donor in good health. The chain joins TRBV6-5 to TRBJ2-1; D is uncertain. The specimen was blood. CDR3 loop: CASSYSRDPTPSYNEQFF. The CDR3 DNA reads as TGTGCCAGCAGTTACTCCCGAGACCCGACCCCTTCCTACAATGAGCAGTTCTTC.